This record covers a single T cell receptor (beta chain). Its antigen is not known. The assay was immunoSEQ multiplex PCR, and TCRdb's table has in-frame clones only and misses some. This table has about 680,000 clones, more than 70% appearing once. V lost 3 bases to trimming and J lost 1 base, with 7 bases between them. The CDR3 totals 14 residues. From germline, CDR1 is MNHEY and CDR2 SVGAGI. This sample is part of a study of Ad26.COV2.S vaccination and SARS-CoV-2 variants. Study-level results: A substantial breadth of spike-specific CD8+ and CD4+ T cell responses after vaccination has been reported.

Specified treatment: roughly 19 received Ad26.COV2.S at low or high dose, single or two shots; several received placebo; per-sample allocation not given. Day 63 following the first vaccine or placebo injection was when the samples were taken. The vaccine delivered Wuhan-strain SARS-CoV-2 spike through an Ad26 vector. The source material was peripheral blood, sampled in a trial of Ad26.COV2.S vaccine versus placebo. V is TRBV6-5 and J is TRBJ1-5, with unresolved D. This receptor was taken from a person between 18 and 65 years old who received the Ad26.COV2.S COVID-19 vaccine or a placebo. The CDR3 region is CASSYRQSNQPQHF. CDR3 bases: TGTGCCAGCAGTTATAGGCAGAGCAATCAGCCCCAGCATTTT.